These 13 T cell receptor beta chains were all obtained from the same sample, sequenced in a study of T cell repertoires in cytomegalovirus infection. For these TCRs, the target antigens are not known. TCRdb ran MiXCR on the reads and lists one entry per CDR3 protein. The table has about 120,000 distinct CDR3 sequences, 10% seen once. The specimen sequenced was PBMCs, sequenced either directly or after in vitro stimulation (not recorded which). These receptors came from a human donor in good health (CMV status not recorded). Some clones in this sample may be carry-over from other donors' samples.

The CDR3 DNA is TGCGCCAGCAGCCAAGGGACTAGCGTCACAGATACGCAGTATTTT. Translated, it gives CASSQGTSVTDTQYF. This chain joins TRBV4-1 and TRBJ2-3; 9 positions agree with TRBD2. The CDR3 totals 15 residues. Germline V gene lookup returns CDR1 MGHRA and CDR2 YSYEKL. V was pared by 1 base and J by 2 bases, with 1 base of the junction left unmatched.

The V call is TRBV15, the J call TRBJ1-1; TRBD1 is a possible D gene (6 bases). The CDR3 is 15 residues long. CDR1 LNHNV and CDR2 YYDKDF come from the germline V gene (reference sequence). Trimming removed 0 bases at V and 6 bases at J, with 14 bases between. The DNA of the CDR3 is TGTGCCACCAGCAGAGACGCAGGGGTACTCCCTGAAGCTTTCTTT. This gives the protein CATSRDAGVLPEAFF.

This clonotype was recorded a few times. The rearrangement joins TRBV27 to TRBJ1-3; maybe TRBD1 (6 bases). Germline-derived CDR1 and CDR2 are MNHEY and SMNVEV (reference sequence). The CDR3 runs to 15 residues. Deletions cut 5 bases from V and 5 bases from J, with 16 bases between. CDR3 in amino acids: CASSGLDGDRNTIYF. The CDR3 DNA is TGTGCCAGCAGTGGGTTAGACGGGGACAGAAACACCATATATTTT.

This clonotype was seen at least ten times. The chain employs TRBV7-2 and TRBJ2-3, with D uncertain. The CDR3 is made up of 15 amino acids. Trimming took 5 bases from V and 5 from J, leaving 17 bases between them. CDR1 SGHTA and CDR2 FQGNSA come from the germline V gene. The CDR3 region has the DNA TGTGCCAGCAGCCCCCTTTCGGCTGGGAAAGATACGCAGTATTTT. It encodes CASSPLSAGKDTQYF.

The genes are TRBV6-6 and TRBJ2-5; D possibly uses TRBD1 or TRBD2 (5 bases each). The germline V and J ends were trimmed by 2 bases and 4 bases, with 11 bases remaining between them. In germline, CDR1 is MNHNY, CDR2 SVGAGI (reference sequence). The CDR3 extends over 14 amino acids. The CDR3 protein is CASSYGWGRETQYF. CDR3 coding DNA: TGTGCCAGCAGTTACGGTTGGGGGAGAGAGACCCAGTACTTC.

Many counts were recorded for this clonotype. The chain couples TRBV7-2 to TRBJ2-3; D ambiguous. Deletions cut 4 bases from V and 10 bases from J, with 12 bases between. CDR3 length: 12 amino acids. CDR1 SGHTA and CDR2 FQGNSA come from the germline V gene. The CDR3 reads CASSSSSGSQYF. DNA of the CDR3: TGTGCCAGCAGCTCCTCGTCAGGATCGCAGTATTTT.

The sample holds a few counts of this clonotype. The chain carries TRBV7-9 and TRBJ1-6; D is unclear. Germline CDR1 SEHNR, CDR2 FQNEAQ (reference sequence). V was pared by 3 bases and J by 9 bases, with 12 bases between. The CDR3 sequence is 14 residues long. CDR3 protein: CASSLGFEGSPLHF. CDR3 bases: TGTGCCAGCAGCTTGGGCTTCGAGGGTTCACCCCTCCACTTT.

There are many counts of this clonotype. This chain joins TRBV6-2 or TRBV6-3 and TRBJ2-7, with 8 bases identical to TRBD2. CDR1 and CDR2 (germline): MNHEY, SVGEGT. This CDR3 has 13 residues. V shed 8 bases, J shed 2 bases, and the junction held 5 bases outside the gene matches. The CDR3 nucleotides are TGTGCCAGCGGTAGCGGGGAAACCTACGAGCAGTACGTC. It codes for CASGSGETYEQYV.

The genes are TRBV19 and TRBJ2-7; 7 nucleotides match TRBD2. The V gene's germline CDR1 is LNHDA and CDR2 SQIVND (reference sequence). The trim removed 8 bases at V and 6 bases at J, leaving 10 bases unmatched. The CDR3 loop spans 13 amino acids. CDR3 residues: CASSLGGWSEQYF. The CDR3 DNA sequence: TGTGCCAGTTCTTTGGGAGGGTGGAGCGAGCAGTACTTC.

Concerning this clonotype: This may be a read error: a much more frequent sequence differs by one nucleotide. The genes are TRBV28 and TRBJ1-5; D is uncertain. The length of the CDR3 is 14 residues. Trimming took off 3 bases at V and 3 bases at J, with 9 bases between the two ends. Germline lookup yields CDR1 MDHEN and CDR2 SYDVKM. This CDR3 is CASSFSRVNQPQHF. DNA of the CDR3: TGTGCCAGCAGTTTCTCCCGGGTCAATCAGCCCCAGCATTTT.

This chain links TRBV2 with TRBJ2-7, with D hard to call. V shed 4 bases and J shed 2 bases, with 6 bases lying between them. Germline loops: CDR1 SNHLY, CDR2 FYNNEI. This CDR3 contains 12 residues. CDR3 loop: CASSVLTYEQYF. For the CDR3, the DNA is TGTGCCAGCAGTGTGTTGACCTACGAGCAGTACTTC.

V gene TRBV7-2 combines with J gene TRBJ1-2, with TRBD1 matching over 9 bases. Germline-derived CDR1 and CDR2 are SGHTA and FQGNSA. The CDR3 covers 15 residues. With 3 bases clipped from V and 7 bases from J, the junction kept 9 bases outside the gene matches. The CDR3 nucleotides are TGTGCCAGCAGCTTTGCCGGTACAGGGGGCAGTGGCTACACCTTC. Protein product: CASSFAGTGGSGYTF.

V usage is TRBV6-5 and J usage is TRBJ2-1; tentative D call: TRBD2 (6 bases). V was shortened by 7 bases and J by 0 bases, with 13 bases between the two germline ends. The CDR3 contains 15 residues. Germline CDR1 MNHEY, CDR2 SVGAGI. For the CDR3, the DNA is TGTGCCAGCAATAGAGCGGGCGTCTCCTACAATGAGCAGTTCTTC. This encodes CASNRAGVSYNEQFF.